A single sample gave rise to the 15 T cell receptor beta chains below, sequenced in a study of T cells in localized non-small cell lung cancer. Clones were sequenced by immunoSEQ multiplex PCR, and TCRdb holds only the in-frame ones, with some missing. The sample lists 4,700 or so clones; roughly 33% were seen once. The sample was lung tumor tissue, taken before any cancer treatment. The receptors were sampled from a female donor older than 55 with stage I lung adenocarcinoma.

This chain links TRBV11-3 with TRBJ2-1; the D gene could be TRBD1 or TRBD2 (5 bases each). The CDR3 contains 15 residues. Trimming pared 4 bases from V and 1 base from J, leaving 11 bases between. Germline CDR1 is SGHNT and CDR2 is YENEEA. CDR3 in amino acids: CASSSRDGSYNEQFF. In DNA form, the CDR3 reads TGTGCCAGCAGCTCCCGGGACGGGTCCTACAATGAGCAGTTCTTC. The full variable domain, rest sourced from reference TRBV11-3 and TRBJ2-1, is EAGVVQSPRYKIIEKKQPVAFWCNPISGHNTLYWYLQNLGQGPELLIRYENEEAVDDSQLPKDRFSAERLKGVDSTLKIQPAELGDSAVYLCASSSRDGSYNEQFFGPGTRLTVL.

This chain joins TRBV29-1 and TRBJ2-7, with TRBD1 matching over 8 bases. In germline, CDR1 is SQVTM, CDR2 ANQGSEA. This CDR3 contains 12 residues. J was trimmed by 2 bases and V by 7 bases; bases with no gene match: 4. The CDR3 DNA is TGCAGCGCACGGACAGGGCCCTACGAGCAGTACTTC. It translates to CSARTGPYEQYF.

This sequence joins TRBV19 and TRBJ2-6, with D unclear. The CDR3 totals 13 residues. V lost 11 bases to trimming and J lost 2 bases, with 10 bases between them. Germline CDR1 and CDR2: LNHDA and SQIVND (reference sequence). The CDR3 region is CAVTPPGANVLTF. CDR3 in DNA: TGTGCCGTCACCCCCCCTGGGGCCAACGTCCTGACTTTC.

As regards this clone: One junction end does not reproduce the germline sequence, and a read error may be involved. The gene calls are TRBV29-1 and TRBJ1-2; 10 bases line up with TRBD1. Germline V gene data show CDR1 as SQVTM and CDR2 as ANQGSEA. The CDR3 consists of 13 residues. CDR3 sequence (DNA): TGCAGCATTGAGACAGGGGGCATTTATGGCTACACCTTC. Translated: CSIETGGIYGYTF.

This clone was seen a handful of times. The chain couples TRBV23-1 to TRBJ1-1, with 8 bases lining up with TRBD1. Being an ORF, TRBV23-1 has a function that is uncertain. Unmatched junction bases numbered 7, after V lost 6 bases and J lost 7 bases. This CDR3 is 13 amino acids long. CDR3 protein: CASSMDRAGEAFF. CDR3 DNA sequence: TGCGCCAGCAGCATGGACAGGGCGGGTGAAGCTTTCTTT.

The CDR3 region is CSVGQGGSGNTIYF. The CDR3 bases are TGCAGCGTGGGACAGGGGGGATCTGGAAACACCATATATTTT. The chain links TRBV29-1 to TRBJ1-3; 11 bases match TRBD1. V shed 6 bases, J shed 1 base, and the junction held 2 bases outside the gene matches. This CDR3 contains 14 residues. The germline CDR1 and CDR2 sequences are SQVTM and ANQGSEA.

The chain combines TRBV25-1 with TRBJ2-2; no reliable D call. Germline V CDR1 and CDR2: MGHDK, SYGVNS. This CDR3 comprises 13 residues. V lost 5 bases to trimming and J lost 6 bases, with 10 bases between them. CDR3 sequence: CASSLLEAGELFF. As DNA, the CDR3 is TGTGCCAGCAGTCTCTTAGAGGCCGGGGAGCTGTTTTTT.

J is TRBJ1-1 and V is TRBV11-3, with D hard to call. The CDR3 has 14 residues. CDR1 and CDR2 (germline): SGHNT, YENEEA. Deletions cut 3 bases from V and 1 base from J, with 9 bases between. CDR3 bases: TGTGCCAGCAGCTTGGGCCCCGGGAACACTGAAGCTTTCTTT. It is translated as CASSLGPGNTEAFF.

The CDR3 DNA follows: TGTGCCAGCAGCGTACGACTAGCTGGGGATGAGACCCAGTACTTC. Protein sequence: CASSVRLAGDETQYF. This chain uses TRBV9 with TRBJ2-5; 7 bases line up with TRBD2. V dropped 1 base and J dropped 5; count of bases not matched to a gene: 8. There are 15 residues in the CDR3. CDR1 is SGDLS and CDR2 is YYNGEE in the germline V gene.

The V gene is TRBV10-2, the J gene TRBJ2-5; D not certain. V dropped 2 bases and J dropped 3 bases, with 7 bases sitting between them. Germline V gene data show CDR1 as WSHSY and CDR2 as SAAADI. This CDR3 contains 13 residues. CDR3 loop: CASSEGLKETQYF. CDR3 DNA: TGCGCCAGCAGTGAGGGTTTAAAAGAGACCCAGTACTTC.

This clone has only a few counts. The genes are TRBV4-1 and TRBJ2-3, with D perhaps matching TRBD2 (6 bases). Trimming left V 5 bases short and J 5 bases short, with 17 bases between. This CDR3 is 15 amino acids long. CDR1 is MGHRA and CDR2 is YSYEKL in the germline V gene. The CDR3 region is CASSLQDYLRDTQYF. The CDR3, as DNA: TGCGCCAGCAGCTTGCAGGACTACCTTCGAGATACGCAGTATTTT.

The CDR3 nucleotides are TGTGCCAGTAGTGTGGCAGGGAATGAAAAACTGTTTTTT. Translated: CASSVAGNEKLFF. V is TRBV19 and J is TRBJ1-4, with TRBD1 as a possible D gene (5 bases). Germline-derived CDR1 and CDR2 are LNHDA and SQIVND (reference sequence). The CDR3 totals 13 residues. Trimming removed 5 bases at V and 5 bases at J, with 9 bases between.

This clone has just a few counts. The chain has TRBV11-3 and TRBJ1-1; 7 nucleotides agree with TRBD1. V lost 4 bases and J lost 0; bases outside the gene matches: 2. Germline CDR1 reads SGHNT; CDR2 reads YENEEA. This CDR3 has 14 residues. In DNA form, the CDR3 reads TGTGCCAGCAGCTCGACAGGGATGAACACTGAAGCTTTCTTT. It codes for CASSSTGMNTEAFF.

This clone is judged medium-sized. The rearrangement links TRBV10-3 to TRBJ1-5, with D perhaps matching TRBD1 (5 bases). V was shortened by 2 bases and J by 6 bases, with 8 bases between the two germline ends. Germline lookup yields CDR1 ENHRY and CDR2 SYGVKD. The CDR3 runs 13 residues. CDR3 nucleotide sequence: TGTGCCATCAGTGAGGCAGGGCTTCAGCCCCAGCATTTT. It codes for CAISEAGLQPQHF.

This clone came up once. The gene calls are TRBV19 and TRBJ1-5, with D maybe TRBD1 (5 bases). The V end was cut by 3 bases, the J end by 6 bases, with 12 bases between. CDR1 and CDR2 from the germline V gene are LNHDA and SQIVND (reference sequence). The CDR3 consists of 14 residues. DNA for the CDR3: TGTGCCAGTAGTATGTCTTCAGGGCGTCAGCCCCAGCATTTT. This codes for CASSMSSGRQPQHF.